Described below is a single TCR beta chain sequence and its context. Its antigen has not been determined. There are no base qualities to consult, and no much larger clone falls within one base. The germline V gene encodes CDR1 SQVTM and CDR2 ANQGSEA. The CDR3 numbers 15 residues from cysteine through phenylalanine. Left in the record is the CDR3 DNA by itself, 45 bases read in frame from the first base. The junction carries 15 bases between V and J, which are trimmed by 6 bases and 0 bases respectively. The data were taken from a study of shared clonotypes between healthy human individuals (dated by TCRdb to the early 2020s). Regarding the study in general: The cohort comprised two women and a few men aged 18 to 49 years. The study deeply sequenced blood TCR repertoires of five healthy adults to estimate repertoire size and the extent of clonotype sharing between individuals. To increase sequencing depth and limit assay-specific biases, TCR repertoire library preparation and sequencing were carried out by different laboratories using diverse techniques. Leukapheresis yielded between about 0.94 and 10 billion PBMCs per donor. Results the study describes overall, beyond this receptor: Because the study included a small number of donors, the genetic and exposure-history diversity represented was limited. Sampling was limited to blood, and TCR repertoires in tissue likely differ from TCR repertoires in blood. Pairwise subsampling led to the expectation that sequencing depth would affect the degree of clonotype sharing among donors.

Donors were healthy HIV-negative adults with no recently reported acute infections or vaccinations. Only Caucasian adults living in Nashville, Tennessee, USA were represented among the donors. For unsorted samples, roughly 91 million PBMCs were counted, and genomic DNA was extracted using the QIAamp DNA Blood Mini kit. After blood collection by leukapheresis, PBMCs were isolated using Ficoll-Histopaque density gradient centrifugation and then cryopreserved in the vapor phase of liquid nitrogen. Using the deep immunoSEQ assay, multiplex PCR amplified TCR CDR3 regions from genomic DNA. Genomic DNA extracted from each cell subset was distributed evenly over all wells of several immunoSEQ 96-well plates, and each plate served as one replicate. Each replicate PCR for unsorted PBMC received 250 to 300 ng genomic DNA, equal to tens of thousands of T cell genomes. Ten immunoSEQ deep assay plates were used to sequence unsorted PBMC genomic DNA. Purified libraries were measured with a Qubit 3.0 fluorometer, size-checked on a Bioanalyzer 2100, and measured again with the KAPA Library Quantification kit. Every immunoSEQ 96-well plate was sequenced on a dedicated single-read 150-cycle Illumina NextSeq 550 flow cell. For the original study's pipeline: Because only junctional sequences without quality scores were contained in the immunoSEQ output, filtering matching that applied to full-length reads could not be performed. To assign V/J genes and CDR3, sequences were annotated against IMGT germline references using PyIR, a Python wrapper for IgBLAST v1.9. Reads were removed for weak V/J assignments (E-value above 1e-6), missing CDR3, stop codons, out-of-frame junctions, or ambiguous translated residues. V3J clonotypes were defined as sequences sharing an identical inferred V gene, J gene, and CDR3 amino acid sequence. Percentage overlap between repertoires was computed as shared unique clonotypes divided by the size of the smaller repertoire. RTK rarefaction, the Chao1 estimator, and Recon v2.1 estimates of unobserved clonotypes were used to assess repertoire richness. TCRdb provides this immuneACCESS table in a form limited to in-frame rearrangements. Some clones are lacking; in checked studies, under half of them reflect an unresolved V gene, and why the rest are absent is not known. Clone size and V and J calls were adopted from that table, with D and trimming inferred from the DNA. The sample has roughly 500,000 clones on record, 60% to 85% of them singletons. The ten most abundant clones make up 10% to 15% of the sample.

Recombination linked TRBV29-1 to TRBJ2-1, with a tentative D gene TRBD1 over 6 matching bases. This TCR was recovered from a woman aged 40 to 50 in good health. Some clones in this sample may be carry-over from other donors' samples. Sequenced material: PBMCs. The CDR3: CSVIITGRSYNEQFF. The bases read TGCAGCGTCATCATAACAGGGCGCTCCTACAATGAGCAGTTCTTC.